This passage covers 21 T cell receptor beta chains from one sample sequenced in a study of T cells after yellow fever vaccination. Each CDR3 protein is one row after TCRdb ran MiXCR on the 5' RACE reads. The sample holds around 400,000 distinct CDR3 sequences, around a tenth seen once. The specimen was PBMCs, collected on the day of the first yellow fever vaccination. The receptors were gathered from a man between 18 and 35 years old who received the YFV17D yellow fever vaccine.

The chain recombines TRBV6-2 or TRBV6-3 with TRBJ2-7; D gene ambiguous. V lost 0 bases and J lost 6, with 15 bases in between. Germline CDR1 MNHEY, CDR2 SVGEGT. This CDR3 is built from 15 residues. This chain's CDR3 is CASSYSVTARGEQYV. Here the CDR3 DNA reads TGTGCCAGCAGTTACTCGGTCACGGCCAGAGGCGAGCAGTACGTC.

The table lists this clonotype with a few counts. V usage is TRBV20-1 and J usage is TRBJ2-7, with a possible D match to TRBD1 (5 bases). CDR1 is DFQATT and CDR2 is SNEGSKA in the germline V gene (reference sequence). V gave up 0 bases and J gave up 2 bases, with 8 bases separating them. This CDR3 comprises 13 residues. The CDR3 region has the DNA TGCAGTGCTAGAGAGAGCAGGGCCTACGAGCAGTACGTC. Translating it yields CSARESRAYEQYV.

CDR3 coding DNA: TGTGCCAGCAGCTTAGCGGGAGGGCAGGGGGATCTCGTGTATGGCTACACCTTC. Amino acid sequence: CASSLAGGQGDLVYGYTF. V gene TRBV7-2 combines with J gene TRBJ1-2, with 7 bases aligning to TRBD1. The CDR3 length is 18 residues. The junction had 15 bases not matched to a gene; V was cut back by 0 bases and J by 5 bases. CDR1 is SGHTA and CDR2 is FQGNSA in the germline V gene.

This chain joins TRBV19 and TRBJ2-1; TRBD1 might be the D (6 bases). The CDR3 loop spans 15 amino acids. Between the trimmed V and J ends, which lost 5 bases and 6 bases, there was a span of 17 bases. From germline, CDR1 is LNHDA and CDR2 SQIVND (reference sequence). The CDR3 loop is CASSPSPGDVNEQFF. CDR3 coding DNA: TGTGCCAGTAGTCCATCCCCAGGGGACGTCAATGAGCAGTTCTTC.

The rearrangement uses TRBV10-3 and TRBJ1-2; TRBD1 agrees at 8 bases. The CDR3 consists of 15 residues. Germline lookup yields CDR1 ENHRY and CDR2 SYGVKD. Losses at the gene ends were 0 bases for V and 4 bases for J; bases not matched to a gene: 4. CDR3 nucleotides: TGTGCCATCAGTGAGTCGTCGGACAGGGCCTATGGCTACACCTTC. This encodes CAISESSDRAYGYTF.

There are many counts of this clonotype. The chain is built from TRBV9 and TRBJ2-3; possibly TRBD1 for D (6 bases). The CDR3 consists of 15 residues. Germline CDR1 SGDLS, CDR2 YYNGEE. With 4 bases removed from V and 1 base from J, the gap between germline ends came to 13 bases. The CDR3 nucleotides read TGTGCCAGCAGCTCAGGGGCCGGGGGCACAGATACGCAGTATTTT. This encodes CASSSGAGGTDTQYF.

This clonotype was detected only a few times. The chain is built from TRBV2 and TRBJ2-2; D is perhaps TRBD2 (5 bases). The CDR3 length is 12 residues. CDR1 is SNHLY and CDR2 is FYNNEI in the germline V gene. V lost 10 bases and J 4 bases, leaving 10 bases between the germline ends. The CDR3 sequence is CATARATGELFF. Written as DNA, the CDR3 is TGTGCCACGGCGCGGGCCACCGGGGAGCTGTTTTTT.

This clonotype occurred a few times. This chain connects TRBV7-2 to TRBJ1-6; TRBD1 matches at 7 bases. The germline V gene encodes CDR1 SGHTA and CDR2 FQGNSA. This CDR3 is 14 amino acids long. Trimming removed 5 bases from V and 9 bases from J; junction bases left unmatched: 7. The CDR3 reads CASSPTRTGSPLHF. CDR3 nucleotides: TGTGCCAGCAGCCCCACGAGGACAGGTTCACCCCTCCACTTT.

The rearrangement uses TRBV5-1 and TRBJ1-6; D unresolved. CDR1 and CDR2 (germline): SGHRS, YFSETQ. The length of the CDR3 is 15 residues. V lost 4 bases and J 8 bases, leaving 16 bases between the germline ends. CDR3 nucleotide sequence: TGCGCCAGCAGCCGACTAGCTAGTTATGATTCACCCCTCCACTTT. As protein: CASSRLASYDSPLHF.

This sequence joins TRBV7-9 and TRBJ2-7; 8 bases are a match to TRBD2. J was trimmed by 0 bases and V by 4 bases; bases with no gene match: 11. Germline assignment: CDR1 SEHNR and CDR2 FQNEAQ (reference sequence). The CDR3 runs to 17 residues. The DNA for the CDR3 is TGTGCCAGCAGCTCCGTGCGACCAGGGACTAGCTCCTACGAGCAGTACTTC. It is translated as CASSSVRPGTSSYEQYF.

The table lists this clonotype with a few counts. The chain couples TRBV11-2 to TRBJ2-7, with D unclear. The germline gives CDR1 SGHAT, CDR2 FQNNGV. The CDR3 is 15 residues long. Trimming took 5 bases from V and 4 from J, leaving 18 bases between them. CDR3 region: CASSLSPAETYEQYF. CDR3 nucleotides: TGTGCCAGCAGCCTCAGCCCGGCCGAAACTTACGAGCAGTACTTC.

CDR3 in amino acids: CASSLWRQDEMNTEAFF. CDR3 DNA: TGTGCCAGCAGCTTATGGCGGCAGGATGAAATGAACACTGAAGCTTTCTTT. This chain uses TRBV7-9 with TRBJ1-1; no firm D call. The CDR3 has 17 amino acids. V lost 2 bases to trimming and J lost 0 bases, with 16 bases between them. CDR1 SEHNR and CDR2 FQNEAQ come from the germline V gene (reference sequence).

This clonotype was detected a few times. This chain connects TRBV10-3 to TRBJ2-3; a possible D gene is TRBD1 (6 bases). V was shortened by 2 bases and J by 3 bases, with 12 bases between the two germline ends. The CDR3 is 15 amino acids. Germline-derived CDR1 and CDR2 are ENHRY and SYGVKD. The CDR3 DNA reads TGTGCCATCAGTGAGCAGGGGAGCAGGACAGATACGCAGTATTTT. It codes for CAISEQGSRTDTQYF.

This clonotype was recorded a few times. The chain carries TRBV5-1 and TRBJ2-7, with D perhaps matching TRBD2 (6 bases). CDR1 and CDR2 (germline): SGHRS, YFSETQ. V was trimmed by 3 bases and J by 6 bases, leaving 22 bases between them. The CDR3 spans 16 residues. CDR3 residues: CASSSPSVRGPLEQYF. DNA of the CDR3: TGCGCCAGCAGCTCCCCTAGCGTCCGAGGTCCCCTCGAGCAGTACTTC. Variable domain in full (rest from reference TRBV5-1 and TRBJ2-7): KAGVTQTPRYLIKTRGQQVTLSCSPISGHRSVSWYQQTPGQGLQFLFEYFSETQRNKGNFPGRFSGRQFSNSRSEMNVSTLELGDSALYLCASSSPSVRGPLEQYFGPGTRLTVT.

This clonotype has just a few counts. The chain recombines TRBV29-1 with TRBJ2-5, with 8 nucleotides matching TRBD2. V shed 3 bases, J shed 1 base, and the junction held 4 bases outside the gene matches. This CDR3 is 14 amino acids long. Looked up from germline, CDR1 is SQVTM and CDR2 is ANQGSEA. CDR3: CSVDGGLGQETQYF. The DNA of the CDR3 is TGCAGCGTTGATGGGGGACTAGGCCAAGAGACCCAGTACTTC.

This chain joins TRBV5-1 and TRBJ1-6; a weak D match, TRBD1 (5 bases). The CDR3 sequence is 14 residues long. CDR1 SGHRS and CDR2 YFSETQ come from the germline V gene. V shed 4 bases and J shed 9 bases, with 14 bases lying between them. CDR3 nucleotide sequence: TGCGCCAGCAGCCCTGGACAATTGAGTTCACCCCTCCACTTT. It encodes CASSPGQLSSPLHF.

This clonotype was detected many times. The rearrangement uses TRBV7-2 and TRBJ2-1, with unresolved D. The length of the CDR3 is 15 residues. Per the germline V gene, CDR1 is SGHTA and CDR2 is FQGNSA. V lost 5 bases and J 6 bases, leaving 17 bases between the germline ends. The CDR3, as DNA: TGTGCCAGCAGCCCGTACATGGGGAATTCCAATGAGCAGTTCTTC. Residues: CASSPYMGNSNEQFF.

Only a few counts were recorded for this clonotype. The chain uses TRBV6-1 and TRBJ2-7, with a weak D call TRBD2 (6 bases). V was shortened by 6 bases and J by 6 bases, with 24 bases between the two germline ends. This CDR3 comprises 16 residues. Germline CDR1 MNHNS, CDR2 SASEGT. CDR3 coding DNA: TGTGCCAGCAGCGAAAGGGGCCCGGGACTTCTATCCGAGCAGTACGTC. Its translation is CASSERGPGLLSEQYV.

The V gene is TRBV4-2, the J gene TRBJ2-1; D tentatively fits TRBD1 or TRBD2 (6 bases each). CDR3 length equals 16 residues. CDR1 LGHNA and CDR2 YNFKEQ come from the germline V gene. V was pared by 1 base and J by 8 bases, with 18 bases between. The CDR3 region is CASSQVGGRGGDEQFF. The CDR3 DNA follows: TGTGCCAGCAGCCAAGTCGGGGGCAGAGGCGGTGATGAGCAGTTCTTC.

The chain joins TRBV11-2 to TRBJ2-2; 8 nucleotides align to TRBD2. Germline V gene data show CDR1 as SGHAT and CDR2 as FQNNGV. Trimming cost V 1 base and J 3 bases; bases outside gene matches: 4. The CDR3 covers 16 residues. The CDR3 sequence: CASSLGEGLDTGELFF. In nucleotides, the CDR3 is TGTGCCAGCAGCTTAGGGGAGGGACTAGACACCGGGGAGCTGTTTTTT.

The chain links TRBV11-2 to TRBJ1-6, with D possibly matching TRBD1 (5 bases). The CDR3 totals 17 residues. The V end was cut by 6 bases, the J end by 0 bases, with 15 bases between. Per germline, CDR1 SGHAT and CDR2 FQNNGV. In DNA form, the CDR3 reads TGTGCCAGCAGTGGTTGGGGCATCAGCTCCTATAATTCACCCCTCCACTTT. This sequence encodes CASSGWGISSYNSPLHF.